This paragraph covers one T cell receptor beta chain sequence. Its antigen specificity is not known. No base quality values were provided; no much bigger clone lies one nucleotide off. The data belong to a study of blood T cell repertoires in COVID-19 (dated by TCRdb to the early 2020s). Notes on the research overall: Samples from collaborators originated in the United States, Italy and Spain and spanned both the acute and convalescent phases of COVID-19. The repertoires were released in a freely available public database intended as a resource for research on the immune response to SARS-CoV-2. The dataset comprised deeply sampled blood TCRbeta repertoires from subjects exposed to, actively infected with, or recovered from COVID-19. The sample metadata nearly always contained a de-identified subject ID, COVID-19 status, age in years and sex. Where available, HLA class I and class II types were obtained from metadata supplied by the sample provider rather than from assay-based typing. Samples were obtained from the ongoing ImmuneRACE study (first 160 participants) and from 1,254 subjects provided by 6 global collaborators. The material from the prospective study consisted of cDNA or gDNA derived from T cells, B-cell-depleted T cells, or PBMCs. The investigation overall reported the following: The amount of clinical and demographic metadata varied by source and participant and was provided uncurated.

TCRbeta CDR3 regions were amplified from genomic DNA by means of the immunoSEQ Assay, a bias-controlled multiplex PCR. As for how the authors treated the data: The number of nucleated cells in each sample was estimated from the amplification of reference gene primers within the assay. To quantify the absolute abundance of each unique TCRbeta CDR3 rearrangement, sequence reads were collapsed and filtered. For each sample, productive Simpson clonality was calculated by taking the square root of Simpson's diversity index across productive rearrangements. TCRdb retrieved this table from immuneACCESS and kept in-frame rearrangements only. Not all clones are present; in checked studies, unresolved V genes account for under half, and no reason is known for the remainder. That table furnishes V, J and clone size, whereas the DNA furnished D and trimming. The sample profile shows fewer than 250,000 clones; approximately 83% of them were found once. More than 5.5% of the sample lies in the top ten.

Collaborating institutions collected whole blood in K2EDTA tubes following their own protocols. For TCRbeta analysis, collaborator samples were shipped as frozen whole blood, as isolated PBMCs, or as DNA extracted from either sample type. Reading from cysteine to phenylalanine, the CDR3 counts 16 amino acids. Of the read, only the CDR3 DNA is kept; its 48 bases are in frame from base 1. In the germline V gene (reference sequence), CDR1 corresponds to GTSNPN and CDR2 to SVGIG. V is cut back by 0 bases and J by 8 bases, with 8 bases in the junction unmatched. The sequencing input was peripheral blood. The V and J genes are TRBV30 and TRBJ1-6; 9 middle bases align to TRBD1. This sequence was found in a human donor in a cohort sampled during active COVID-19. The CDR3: CAWSVASGQGYSPLHF. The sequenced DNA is TGTGCCTGGAGTGTTGCCTCGGGACAGGGATATTCACCCCTCCACTTT.